This T cell receptor (beta chain) was captured in a study of molecular identifiers for immune sequencing clone quantification. Sorting was used to obtain naive CD8 T cells (CD8+CD4-CCR7+CD45RA+). Germline loops: CDR1 MDHEN, CDR2 SYDVKM. This CDR3 is built from 11 residues. Trimming removed 5 bases from V and 6 bases from J, with 8 bases in between. Via MiXCR, TCRdb re-called the PCR reads, giving one row per CDR3 protein. The sample includes tens of thousands of distinct CDR3 sequences, less than 20% of them seen just once. This clonotype was counted at least ten times. The material sequenced was naive CD8+ T cells from blood, with Jurkat cell RNA spiked in. Subset meaning: FACS-sorted CD8+CD4-CCR7+CD45RA+ naive T cells. This chain links TRBV28 with TRBJ2-7; no clear D gene. This sequence originates from a human donor in good health. Some libraries in this study had Jurkat cell RNA spiked in. CDR3 bases: TGTGCCAGCAGTGCCTCGATCGAGCAGTACTTC. Encoded protein: CASSASIEQYF.